This T cell receptor (beta chain) stems from a study of Graves' ophthalmopathy and Graves' hyperthyroidism. Study-level results: In separating ophthalmopathy from stable hyperthyroidism, a 13-signature model achieved 85% to 90% sensitivity and over 80% specificity. Most expanded clonotypes in thyroid above 0.001 frequency also showed up in blood.

The authors amplified TCR beta CDR3 regions, and they did so from RNA transcripts for repertoire sequencing. Amplification began with first-round RT-PCR using HTBI primers, then second-round multiplex PCR was performed. Each CDR3 protein gets one entry after TCRdb re-called the multiplex PCR reads with MiXCR. The data hold 650,000 to 900,000 distinct CDR3 sequences, with roughly 41% observed a single time. Around 10 ml of fresh blood yielded the PBMCs by density gradient. As for this clonotype: Its target is unknown.

CDR3 length: 14 residues. Trimming stripped 7 bases from V and 3 bases from J, with 12 bases between. Germline loops: CDR1 MGHDK, CDR2 SYGVNS. The sample taken for sequencing was peripheral blood. The chain recombines TRBV25-1 with TRBJ2-2, with a tentative D call TRBD1 (5 bases). This TCR derives from an adult man with Graves' ophthalmopathy. CDR3 coding DNA: TGTGCCAGCACGAAAGGGGAAGACACCGGGGAGCTGTTTTTT. Protein sequence: CASTKGEDTGELFF.